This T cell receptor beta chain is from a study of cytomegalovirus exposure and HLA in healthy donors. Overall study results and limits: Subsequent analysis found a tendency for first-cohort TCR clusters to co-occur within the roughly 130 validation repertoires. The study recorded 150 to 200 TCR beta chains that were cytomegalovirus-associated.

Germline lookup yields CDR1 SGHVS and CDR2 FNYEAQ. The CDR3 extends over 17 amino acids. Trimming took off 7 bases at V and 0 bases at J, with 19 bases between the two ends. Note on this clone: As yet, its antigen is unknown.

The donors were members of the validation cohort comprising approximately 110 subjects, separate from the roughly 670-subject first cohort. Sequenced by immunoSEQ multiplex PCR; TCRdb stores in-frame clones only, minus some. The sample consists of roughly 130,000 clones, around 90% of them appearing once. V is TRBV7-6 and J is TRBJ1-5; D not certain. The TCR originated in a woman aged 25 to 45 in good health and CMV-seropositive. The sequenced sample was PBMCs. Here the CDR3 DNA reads TGTGCCAGCAACCTGAGACTGCCCAATAATAGCAATCAGCCCCAGCATTTT. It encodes CASNLRLPNNSNQPQHF.